This T cell receptor (beta chain) emerged from a study of blood T cell repertoires in COVID-19. Background on the study: Both acute and convalescent COVID-19 samples were obtained from the United States, Italy and Spain. T cells, B-cell-depleted T cells, or PBMCs supplied cDNA or gDNA.

Authors' analysis steps: Estimated nucleated cell counts came from reference gene primer amplification. Measured with immunoSEQ multiplex PCR; TCRdb has only the in-frame clones, and not every one. D and trimming were read from the DNA, whereas the V and J calls and clone size are those reported in that table. The sample records 90,000 to 150,000 clones, around 87% being singletons. The germline gives CDR1 SGHTA, CDR2 FQGNSA. The CDR3 is 18 residues long. V gave up 0 bases and J gave up 7 bases, with 21 bases separating them. This TCR was sampled from a human donor in a cohort sampled during active COVID-19. The V gene is TRBV7-2, the J gene TRBJ1-4; TRBD1 is a possible D gene (6 bases). The sequenced sample consisted of peripheral blood. The chain's CDR3 is CASSLAGRGRIRGEKLFF. DNA for the CDR3: TGTGCCAGCAGCTTAGCGGGCAGGGGTCGAATCCGCGGTGAAAAACTGTTTTTT.